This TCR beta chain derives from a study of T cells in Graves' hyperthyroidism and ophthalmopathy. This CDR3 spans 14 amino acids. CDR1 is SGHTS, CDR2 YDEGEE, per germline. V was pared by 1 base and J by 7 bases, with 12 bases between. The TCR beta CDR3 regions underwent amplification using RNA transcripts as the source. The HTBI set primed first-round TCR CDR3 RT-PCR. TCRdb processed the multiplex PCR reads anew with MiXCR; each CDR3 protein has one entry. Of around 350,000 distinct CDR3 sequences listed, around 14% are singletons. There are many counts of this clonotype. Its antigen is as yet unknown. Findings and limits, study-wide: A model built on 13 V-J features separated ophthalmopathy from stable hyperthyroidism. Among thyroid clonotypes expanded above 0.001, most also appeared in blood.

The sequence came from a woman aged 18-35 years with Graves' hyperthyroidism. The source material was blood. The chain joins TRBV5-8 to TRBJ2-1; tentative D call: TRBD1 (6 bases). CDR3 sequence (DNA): TGTGCCAGCAGCTTGCTACAGGGCGGGAATGAGCAGTTCTTC. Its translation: CASSLLQGGNEQFF. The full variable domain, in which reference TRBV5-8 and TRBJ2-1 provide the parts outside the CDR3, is EAGVTQSPTHLIKTRGQQATLRCSPISGHTSVYWYQQALGLGLQFLLWYDEGEERNRGNFPPRFSGRQFPNYSSELNVNALELEDSALYLCASSLLQGGNEQFFGPGTRLTVL.